This T cell receptor (beta chain) was documented in a study of T cell responses to AZD1222 COVID-19 vaccine. Study observations and caveats: Clonal diversity may have been underestimated in mostly white British donors. Only a handful of AZD1222 recipients tested seropositive at baseline. Two AZD1222 doses significantly raised spike-specific TCR breadth and depth over controls. Nearly half of spike-specific TCRs reportedly go after variant regions that carry no mutations.

Per germline, CDR1 MGHRA and CDR2 YSYEKL. V was shortened by 5 bases and J by 7 bases, with 17 bases between the two germline ends. This CDR3 has 15 residues. Repertoires were generated with immunoSEQ multiplex PCR, while TCRdb's copy carries only in-frame clones and drops some. Among 200,000 or so clones listed, almost 95% were seen once. Note on this clone: Its target is unknown.

The TCR originated in an adult in good health. V usage is TRBV4-1 and J usage is TRBJ1-4; D is unresolved. The specimen was peripheral blood, collected on day 0 of AZD1222 vaccination. The CDR3 coding sequence is TGCGCCAGCAGCATGACGTTCCGCAGTCTTGAAAAACTGTTTTTT. The encoded protein is CASSMTFRSLEKLFF.